This TCR beta chain was documented in a study of CDR3 diversity in severe acne. MiXCR was run by TCRdb on the PCR reads, yielding one entry per CDR3 protein. The sample lists roughly 100,000 distinct CDR3 sequences; 51% were seen once. In its sample, this clonotype was seen a few times. CDR1 is KGHDR, CDR2 SFDVKD, per germline. The V gene lost 0 bases and the J gene lost 8 bases, with 6 bases spanning the gap. This CDR3 spans 12 amino acids. The clonotype comes from a male donor with acne. The J gene is TRBJ1-1, the V gene TRBV24-1, with D perhaps matching TRBD1 (5 bases). The sequencing sample was made of blood. In DNA form, the CDR3 reads TGTGCCACCAGTGATTTGGGGACCGAAGCTTTCTTT. Translated: CATSDLGTEAFF.